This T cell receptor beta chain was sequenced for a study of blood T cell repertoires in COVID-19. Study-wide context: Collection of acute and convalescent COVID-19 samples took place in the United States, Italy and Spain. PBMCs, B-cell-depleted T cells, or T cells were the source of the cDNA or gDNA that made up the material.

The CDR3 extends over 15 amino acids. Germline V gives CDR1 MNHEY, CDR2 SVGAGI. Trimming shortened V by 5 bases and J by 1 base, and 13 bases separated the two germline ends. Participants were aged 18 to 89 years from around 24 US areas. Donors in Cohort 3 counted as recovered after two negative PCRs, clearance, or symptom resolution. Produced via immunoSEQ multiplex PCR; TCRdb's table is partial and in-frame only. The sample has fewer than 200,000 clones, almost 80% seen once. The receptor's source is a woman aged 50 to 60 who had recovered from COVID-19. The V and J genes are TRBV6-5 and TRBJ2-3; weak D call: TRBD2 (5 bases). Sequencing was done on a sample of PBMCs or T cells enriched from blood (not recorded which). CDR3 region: CASSLTGIGTDTQYF. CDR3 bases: TGTGCCAGCAGTCTCACCGGGATTGGCACAGATACGCAGTATTTT.